This TCR beta chain comes out of a study of T cell responses to AZD1222 COVID-19 vaccine. Germline values: CDR1 LNHDA, CDR2 SQIVND (reference sequence). Trimming left V 4 bases short and J 6 bases short, with 11 bases between. This CDR3 region has 13 residues. This clone occurred once. Its matching antigen is unknown. The data were produced by immunoSEQ multiplex PCR, yet TCRdb's version contains in-frame clones alone and is incomplete. The sample lists 190,000 or so clones, about 88% occurring once. Findings of the study overall: The donor group comprised mostly white British people and more females; the analysis possibly underestimated clonal diversity.

The receptor was derived from an adult who received the AZD1222 COVID-19 vaccine. The starting material was peripheral blood, obtained 28 days after the second AZD1222 dose. The chain is built from TRBV19 and TRBJ2-3, with unresolved D. Written as DNA, the CDR3 is TGTGCCAGTAGTAAAGGAGCGCGTGATACGCAGTATTTT. This gives the protein CASSKGARDTQYF.